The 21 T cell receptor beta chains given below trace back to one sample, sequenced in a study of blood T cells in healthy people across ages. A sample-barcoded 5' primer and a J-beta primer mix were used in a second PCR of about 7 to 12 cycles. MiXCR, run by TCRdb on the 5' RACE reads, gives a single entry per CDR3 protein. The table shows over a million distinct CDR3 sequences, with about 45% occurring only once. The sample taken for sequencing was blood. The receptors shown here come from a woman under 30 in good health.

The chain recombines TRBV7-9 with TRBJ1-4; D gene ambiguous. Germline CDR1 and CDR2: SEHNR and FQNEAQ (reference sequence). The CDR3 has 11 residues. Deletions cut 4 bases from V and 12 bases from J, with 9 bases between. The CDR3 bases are TGTGCCAGCAGCTCCTCAACAGAACTGTTTTTT. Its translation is CASSSSTELFF.

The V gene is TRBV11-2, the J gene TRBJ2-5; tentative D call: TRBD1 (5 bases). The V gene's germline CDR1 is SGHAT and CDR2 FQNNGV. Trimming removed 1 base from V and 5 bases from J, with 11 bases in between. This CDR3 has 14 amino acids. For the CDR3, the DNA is TGTGCCAGCAGCTTAGCTAGGGGATGGGAGACCCAGTACTTC. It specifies CASSLARGWETQYF.

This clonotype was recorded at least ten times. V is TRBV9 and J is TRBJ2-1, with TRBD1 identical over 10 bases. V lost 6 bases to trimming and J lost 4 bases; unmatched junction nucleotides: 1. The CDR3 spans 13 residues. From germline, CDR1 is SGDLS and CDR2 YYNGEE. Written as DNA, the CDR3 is TGTGCCAGCAAGGGACAGGGGTACAATGAGCAGTTCTTC. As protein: CASKGQGYNEQFF.

Here the CDR3 reads CASRPQGSSYNSPLHF. In DNA, the CDR3 is TGTGCCAGCCGACCACAGGGAAGCTCCTATAATTCACCCCTCCACTTT. V usage is TRBV27 and J usage is TRBJ1-6, with a possible D match to TRBD1 (6 bases). The CDR3 extends over 16 amino acids. V lost 8 bases and J 0 bases, leaving 14 bases between the germline ends. Germline CDR1 reads MNHEY; CDR2 reads SMNVEV (reference sequence).

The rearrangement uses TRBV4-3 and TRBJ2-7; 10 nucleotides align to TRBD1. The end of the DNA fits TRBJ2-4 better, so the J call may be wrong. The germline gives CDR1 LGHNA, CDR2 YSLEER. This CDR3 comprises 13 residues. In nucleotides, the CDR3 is TGCGCCAGCAGTCCCGGGACAGGGGACATTCAGTACTTC. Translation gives CASSPGTGDIQYF.

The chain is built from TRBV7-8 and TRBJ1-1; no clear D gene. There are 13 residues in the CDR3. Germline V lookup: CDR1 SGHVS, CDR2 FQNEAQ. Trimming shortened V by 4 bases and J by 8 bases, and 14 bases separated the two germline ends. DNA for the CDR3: TGTGCCAGCAGCTACCAGGCCACCTTCGAAGCTTTCTTT. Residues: CASSYQATFEAFF.

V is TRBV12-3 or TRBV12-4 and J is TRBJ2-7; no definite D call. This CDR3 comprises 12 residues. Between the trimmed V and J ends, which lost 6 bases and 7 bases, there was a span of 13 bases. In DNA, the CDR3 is TGTGCCAGCAGCGTCCGTAACCATGAGCAGTACTTC. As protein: CASSVRNHEQYF.

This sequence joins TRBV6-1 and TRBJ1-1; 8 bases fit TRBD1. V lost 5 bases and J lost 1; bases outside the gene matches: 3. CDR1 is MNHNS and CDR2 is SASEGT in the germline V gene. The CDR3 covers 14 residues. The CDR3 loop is CASSWTGSNTEAFF. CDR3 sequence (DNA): TGTGCCAGCAGTTGGACAGGGTCGAACACTGAAGCTTTCTTT.

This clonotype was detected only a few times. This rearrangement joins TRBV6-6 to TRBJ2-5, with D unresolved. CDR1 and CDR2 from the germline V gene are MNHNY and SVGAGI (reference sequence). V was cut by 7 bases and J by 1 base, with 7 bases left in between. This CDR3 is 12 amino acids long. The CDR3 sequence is CASKASQETQYF. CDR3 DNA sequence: TGTGCCAGCAAGGCCAGCCAAGAGACCCAGTACTTC.

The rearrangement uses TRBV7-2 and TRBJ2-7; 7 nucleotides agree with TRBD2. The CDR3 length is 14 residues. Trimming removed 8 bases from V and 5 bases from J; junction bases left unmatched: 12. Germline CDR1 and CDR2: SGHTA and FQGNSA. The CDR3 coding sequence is TGTGCCAGCCGAATCCGAGGACTAGACAACGAGCAGTACTTC. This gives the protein CASRIRGLDNEQYF.

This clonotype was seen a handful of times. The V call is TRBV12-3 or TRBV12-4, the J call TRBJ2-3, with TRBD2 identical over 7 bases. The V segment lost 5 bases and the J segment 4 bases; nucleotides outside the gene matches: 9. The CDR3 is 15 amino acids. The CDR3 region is CASSDGRGIPDTQYF. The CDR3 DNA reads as TGTGCCAGCAGTGATGGGCGGGGGATCCCAGATACGCAGTATTTT.

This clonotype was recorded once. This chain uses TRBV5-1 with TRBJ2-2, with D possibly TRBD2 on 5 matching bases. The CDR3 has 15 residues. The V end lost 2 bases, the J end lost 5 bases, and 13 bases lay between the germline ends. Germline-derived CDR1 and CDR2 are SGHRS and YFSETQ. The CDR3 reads CASSFGQRRTGELFF. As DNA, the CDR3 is TGCGCCAGCAGCTTCGGCCAGCGGCGGACCGGGGAGCTGTTTTTT.

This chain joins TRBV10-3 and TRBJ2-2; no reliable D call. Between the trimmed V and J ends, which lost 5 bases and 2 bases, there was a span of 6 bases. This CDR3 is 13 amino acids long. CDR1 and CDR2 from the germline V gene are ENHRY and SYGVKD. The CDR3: CAISQINTGELFF. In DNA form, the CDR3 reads TGTGCCATCAGTCAAATCAACACCGGGGAGCTGTTTTTT.

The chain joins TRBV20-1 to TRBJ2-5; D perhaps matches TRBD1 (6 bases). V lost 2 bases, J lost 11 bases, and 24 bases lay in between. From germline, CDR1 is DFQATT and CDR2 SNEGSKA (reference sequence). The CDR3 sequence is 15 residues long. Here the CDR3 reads CSARLGQSTYNEQYF. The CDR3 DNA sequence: TGCAGTGCTAGACTTGGACAGAGCACCTACAATGAGCAGTACTTC.

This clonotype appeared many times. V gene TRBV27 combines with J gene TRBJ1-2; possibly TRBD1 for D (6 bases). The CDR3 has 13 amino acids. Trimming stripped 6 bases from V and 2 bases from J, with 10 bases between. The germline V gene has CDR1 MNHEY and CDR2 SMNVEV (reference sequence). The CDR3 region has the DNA TGTGCCAGCAGCGTAGGACAGAACTATGGCTACACCTTC. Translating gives CASSVGQNYGYTF.

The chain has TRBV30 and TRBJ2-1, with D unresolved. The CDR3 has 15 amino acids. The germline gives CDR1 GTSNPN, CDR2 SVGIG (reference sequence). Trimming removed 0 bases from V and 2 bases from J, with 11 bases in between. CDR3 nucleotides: TGTGCCTGGAGTGTATCTAGTGCTACCTACAATGAGCAGTTCTTC. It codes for CAWSVSSATYNEQFF.

CDR3 sequence (DNA): TGCAGCGTTGCCGGAGGTAATGGCTACACCTTC. Residues: CSVAGGNGYTF. V is TRBV29-1 and J is TRBJ1-2; D not resolved. V dropped 4 bases and J dropped 6 bases, with 9 bases sitting between them. Germline V gives CDR1 SQVTM, CDR2 ANQGSEA. This CDR3 spans 11 amino acids.

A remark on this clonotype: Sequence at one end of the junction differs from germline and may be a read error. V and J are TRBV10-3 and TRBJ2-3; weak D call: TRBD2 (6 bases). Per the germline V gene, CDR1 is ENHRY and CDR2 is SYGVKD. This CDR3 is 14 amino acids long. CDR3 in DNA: TGTGCCATCAGTGAATGGGGGGTGGCAGATACGCCGTATTTT. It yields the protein CAISEWGVADTPYF.

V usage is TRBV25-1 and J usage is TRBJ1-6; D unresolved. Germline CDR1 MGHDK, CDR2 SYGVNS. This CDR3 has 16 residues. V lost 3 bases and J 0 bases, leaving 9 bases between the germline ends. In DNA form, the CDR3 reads TGTGCCAGCAGTGAGGGCGGGATCTCCTATAATTCACCCCTCCACTTT. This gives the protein CASSEGGISYNSPLHF.

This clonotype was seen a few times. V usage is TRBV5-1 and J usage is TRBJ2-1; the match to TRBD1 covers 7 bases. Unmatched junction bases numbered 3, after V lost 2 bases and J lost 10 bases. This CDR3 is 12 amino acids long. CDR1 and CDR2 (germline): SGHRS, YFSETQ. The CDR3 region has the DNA TGCGCCAGCAGCTTACCGGGACAGGAGCAGTTCTTC. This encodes CASSLPGQEQFF.

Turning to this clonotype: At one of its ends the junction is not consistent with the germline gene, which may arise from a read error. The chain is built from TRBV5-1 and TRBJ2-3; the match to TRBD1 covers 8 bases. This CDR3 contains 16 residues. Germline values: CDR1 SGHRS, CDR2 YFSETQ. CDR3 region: CASSYQRQGPTNTQYF. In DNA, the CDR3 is TGCGCCAGCAGCTACCAGCGACAGGGGCCCACAAATACGCAGTATTTT.